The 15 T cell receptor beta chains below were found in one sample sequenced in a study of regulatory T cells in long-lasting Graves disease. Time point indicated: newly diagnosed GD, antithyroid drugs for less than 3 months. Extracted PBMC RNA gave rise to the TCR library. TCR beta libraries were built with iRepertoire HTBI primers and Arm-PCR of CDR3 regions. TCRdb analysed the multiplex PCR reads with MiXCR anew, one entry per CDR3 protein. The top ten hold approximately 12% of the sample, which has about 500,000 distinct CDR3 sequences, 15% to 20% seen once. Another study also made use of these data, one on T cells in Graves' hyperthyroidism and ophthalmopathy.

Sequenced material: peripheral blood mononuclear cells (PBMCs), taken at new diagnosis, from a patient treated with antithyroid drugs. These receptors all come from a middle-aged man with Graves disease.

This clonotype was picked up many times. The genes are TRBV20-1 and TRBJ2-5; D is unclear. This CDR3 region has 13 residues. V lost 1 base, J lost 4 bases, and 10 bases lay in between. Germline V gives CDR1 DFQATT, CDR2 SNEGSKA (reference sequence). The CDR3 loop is CSARAVGGETQYF. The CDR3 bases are TGCAGTGCTAGAGCGGTGGGCGGAGAGACCCAGTACTTC.

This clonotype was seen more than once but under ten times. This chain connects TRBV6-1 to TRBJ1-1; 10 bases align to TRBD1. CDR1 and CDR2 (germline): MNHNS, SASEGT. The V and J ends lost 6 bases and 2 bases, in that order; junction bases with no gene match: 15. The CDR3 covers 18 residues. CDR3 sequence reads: CASRLFGTGVFVNTEAFF. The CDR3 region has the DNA TGTGCCAGCAGGCTATTTGGGACAGGGGTTTTTGTAAACACTGAAGCTTTCTTT.

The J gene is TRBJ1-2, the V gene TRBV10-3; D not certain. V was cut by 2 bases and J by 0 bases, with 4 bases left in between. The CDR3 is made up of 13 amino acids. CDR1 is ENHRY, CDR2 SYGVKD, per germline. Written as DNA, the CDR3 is TGTGCCATCAGTGAGGAGTCTAACTATGGCTACACCTTC. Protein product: CAISEESNYGYTF.

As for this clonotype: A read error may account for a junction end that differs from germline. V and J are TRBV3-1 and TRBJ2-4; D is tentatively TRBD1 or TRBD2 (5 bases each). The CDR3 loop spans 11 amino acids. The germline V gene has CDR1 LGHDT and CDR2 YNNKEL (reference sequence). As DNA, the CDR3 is TGTGCCAGCAGCCCCTCGGATGGGACCGACTTC. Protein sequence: CASSPSDGTDF.

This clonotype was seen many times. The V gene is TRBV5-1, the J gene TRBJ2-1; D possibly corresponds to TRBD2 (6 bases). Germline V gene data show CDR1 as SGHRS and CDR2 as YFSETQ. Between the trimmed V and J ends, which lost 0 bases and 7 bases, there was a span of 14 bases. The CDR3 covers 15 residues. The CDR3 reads CASSLATSRINEQFF. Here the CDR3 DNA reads TGCGCCAGCAGCTTGGCAACTAGCCGTATTAATGAGCAGTTCTTC.

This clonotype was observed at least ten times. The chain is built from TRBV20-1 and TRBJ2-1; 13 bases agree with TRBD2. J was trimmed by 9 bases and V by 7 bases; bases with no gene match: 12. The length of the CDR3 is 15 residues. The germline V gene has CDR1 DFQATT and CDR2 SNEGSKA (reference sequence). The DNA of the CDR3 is TGCAGTGTGGGGGAAACTAGCGGGAGGGACGGTGAGCAGTTCTTC. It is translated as CSVGETSGRDGEQFF.

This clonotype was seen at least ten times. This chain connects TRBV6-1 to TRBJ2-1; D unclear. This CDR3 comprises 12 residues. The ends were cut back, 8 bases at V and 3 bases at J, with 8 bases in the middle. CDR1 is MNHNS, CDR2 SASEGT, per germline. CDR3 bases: TGTGCCAGCCGCGGTATCTACAATGAGCAGTTCTTC. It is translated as CASRGIYNEQFF.

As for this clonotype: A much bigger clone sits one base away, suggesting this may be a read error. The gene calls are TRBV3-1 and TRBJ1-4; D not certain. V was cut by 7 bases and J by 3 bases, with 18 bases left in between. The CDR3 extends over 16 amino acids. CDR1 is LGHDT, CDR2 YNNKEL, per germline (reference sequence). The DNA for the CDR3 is TGTGCCAGCAACCCACAGAGGGCGCGGGCTAATGAAAAACTGTTTTTT. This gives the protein CASNPQRARANEKLFF.

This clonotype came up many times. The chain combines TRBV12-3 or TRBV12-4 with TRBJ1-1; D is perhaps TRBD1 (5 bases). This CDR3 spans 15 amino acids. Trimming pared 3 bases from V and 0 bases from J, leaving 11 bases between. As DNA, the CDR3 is TGTGCCAGCAGTTTGGGACGGCCTATGAACACTGAAGCTTTCTTT. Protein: CASSLGRPMNTEAFF.

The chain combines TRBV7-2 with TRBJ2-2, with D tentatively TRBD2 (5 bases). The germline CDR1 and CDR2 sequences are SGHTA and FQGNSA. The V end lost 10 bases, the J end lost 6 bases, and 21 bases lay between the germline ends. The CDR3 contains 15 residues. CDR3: CATHGVGPRAGELFF. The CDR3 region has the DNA TGTGCCACGCACGGGGTAGGACCCAGAGCCGGGGAGCTGTTTTTT.

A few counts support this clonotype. This CDR3 is CSARVPGQRNTIYF. Here the CDR3 DNA reads TGCAGTGCTAGAGTCCCGGGACAGCGAAACACCATATATTTT. The V call is TRBV20-1, the J call TRBJ1-3, with 7 bases identical to TRBD1. Losses at the gene ends were 1 base for V and 5 bases for J; bases not matched to a gene: 5. Per the germline V gene, CDR1 is DFQATT and CDR2 is SNEGSKA (reference sequence). CDR3 length: 14 amino acids.

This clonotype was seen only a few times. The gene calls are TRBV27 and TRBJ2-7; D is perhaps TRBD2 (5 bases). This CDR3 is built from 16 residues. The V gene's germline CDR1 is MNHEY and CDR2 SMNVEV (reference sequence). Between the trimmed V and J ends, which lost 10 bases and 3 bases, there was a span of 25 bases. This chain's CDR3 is CATLGRSPNSYYEQYF. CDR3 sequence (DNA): TGTGCCACACTAGGACGGAGTCCCAACTCCTACTACGAGCAGTACTTC.

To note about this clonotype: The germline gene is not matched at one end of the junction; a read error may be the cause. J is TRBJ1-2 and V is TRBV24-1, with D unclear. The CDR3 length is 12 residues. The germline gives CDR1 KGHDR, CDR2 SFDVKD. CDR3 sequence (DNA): TGTGCCACCAGTGATTCCGGTACTCCATGCAACTTC. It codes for CATSDSGTPCNF.

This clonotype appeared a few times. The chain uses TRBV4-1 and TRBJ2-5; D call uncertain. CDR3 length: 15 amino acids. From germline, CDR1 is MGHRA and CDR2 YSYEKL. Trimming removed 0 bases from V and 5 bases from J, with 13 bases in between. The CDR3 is CASSQDAAPLETQYF. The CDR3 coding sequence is TGCGCCAGCAGCCAAGACGCGGCACCCCTGGAGACCCAGTACTTC.

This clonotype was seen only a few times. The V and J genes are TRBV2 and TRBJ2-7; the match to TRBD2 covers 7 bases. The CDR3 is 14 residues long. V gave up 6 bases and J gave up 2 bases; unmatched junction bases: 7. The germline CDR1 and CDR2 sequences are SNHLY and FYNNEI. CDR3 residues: CASRVPGGPYEQYF. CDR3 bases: TGTGCCAGCAGAGTACCGGGAGGCCCCTACGAGCAGTACTTC.